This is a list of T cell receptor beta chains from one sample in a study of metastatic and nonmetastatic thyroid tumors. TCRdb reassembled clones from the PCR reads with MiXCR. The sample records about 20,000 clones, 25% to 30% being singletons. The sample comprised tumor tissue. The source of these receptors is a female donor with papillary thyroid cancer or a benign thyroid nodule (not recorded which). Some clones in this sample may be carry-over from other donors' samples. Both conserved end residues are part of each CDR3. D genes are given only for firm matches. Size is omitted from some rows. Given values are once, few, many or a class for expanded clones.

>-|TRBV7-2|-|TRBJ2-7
CVSLGSGEQYF
TGTGTCAGCTTGGGGTCGGGCGAGCAGTACTTC
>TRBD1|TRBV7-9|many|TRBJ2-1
CASTTGLGQFF
TGTGCCAGCACGACAGGGTTGGGGCAGTTCTTC
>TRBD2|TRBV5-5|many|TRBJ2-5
CASRVEAGLAGMEETQYF
TGTGCCAGCAGGGTTGAGGCGGGACTAGCGGGAATGGAGGAGACCCAGTACTTC
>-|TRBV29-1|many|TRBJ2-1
CSVAGRSSDEQFF
TGCAGCGTAGCCGGCCGTTCGTCGGATGAGCAGTTCTTC
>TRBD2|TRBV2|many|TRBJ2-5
CASNLASGSGETQYF
TGTGCCAGCAATTTGGCTAGCGGGAGTGGGGAGACCCAGTACTTC
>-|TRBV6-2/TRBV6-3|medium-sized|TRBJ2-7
CATRGTPFYEQYF
TGTGCCACCCGCGGGACGCCGTTCTACGAGCAGTACTTC
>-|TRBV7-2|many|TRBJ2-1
CASSSSVVASNEQFF
TGTGCCAGCAGCTCCTCGGTGGTAGCCAGTAATGAGCAGTTCTTC
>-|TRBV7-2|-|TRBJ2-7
CASILSGDTHYEQYF
TGTGCCAGCATCCTATCGGGGGACACCCACTACGAGCAGTACTTC
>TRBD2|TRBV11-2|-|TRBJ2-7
CASSLVGSGRPAYEQYF
TGTGCCAGCAGCTTAGTGGGTAGCGGGAGGCCCGCCTACGAGCAGTACTTC
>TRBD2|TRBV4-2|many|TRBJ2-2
CASSQVAGDRSGELFF
TGTGCCAGCAGCCAAGTAGCGGGAGACCGGTCCGGGGAGCTGTTTTTT
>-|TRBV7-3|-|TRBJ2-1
CASSLTGIARDNEQFF
TGTGCCAGCAGCTTAACGGGTATCGCAAGAGACAATGAGCAGTTCTTC
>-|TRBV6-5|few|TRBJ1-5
CASSYSYSNQPQHF
TGTGCCAGCAGTTACTCGTATAGCAATCAGCCCCAGCATTTT
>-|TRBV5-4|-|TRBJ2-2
CASSLAGHTGELFF
TGCGCCAGCAGCTTGGCGGGGCACACCGGGGAGCTGTTTTTT
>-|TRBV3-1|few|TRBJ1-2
CASSQARNSYGYTF
TGTGCCAGCAGCCAAGCCCGGAACTCATATGGCTACACCTTC
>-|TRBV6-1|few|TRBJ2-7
CASSETGWEQYF
TGTGCCAGCAGTGAGACGGGTTGGGAGCAGTACTTC
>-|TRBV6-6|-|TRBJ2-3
CASSYGGTAGGAKNTQYF
TGTGCCAGCAGTTACGGGGGGACTGCGGGCGGAGCGAAAAATACGCAGTATTTT
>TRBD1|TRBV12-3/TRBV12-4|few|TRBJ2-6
CAISLNRDSGSGANVLTF
TGTGCCATCAGCCTTAACCGGGACAGCGGCTCTGGTGCCAACGTCCTGACTTTC
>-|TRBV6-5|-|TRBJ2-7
CASSYRLDSYEQYF
TGTGCCAGCAGTTACAGGTTGGACTCCTACGAGCAGTACTTC
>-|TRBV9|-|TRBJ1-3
CASSVEAANSGNTIYF
TGTGCCAGCAGCGTAGAAGCAGCAAACTCTGGAAACACCATATATTTT
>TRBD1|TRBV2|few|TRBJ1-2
CASSGTEAYYGYTF
TGTGCCAGCTCCGGGACAGAAGCTTACTATGGCTACACCTTC
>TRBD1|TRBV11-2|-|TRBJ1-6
CASSLVGGQAYNSPLHF
TGTGCCAGCAGCTTAGTTGGGGGACAGGCTTATAATTCACCCCTCCACTTT
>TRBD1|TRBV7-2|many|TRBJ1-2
CASSTTGGGYGYTF
TGTGCCAGCAGCACCACAGGGGGCGGCTATGGCTACACCTTC
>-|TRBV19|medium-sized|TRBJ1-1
CASSIGRGRPNTEAFF
TGTGCCAGTAGTATAGGGCGAGGTAGGCCGAACACTGAAGCTTTCTTT
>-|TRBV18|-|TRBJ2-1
CASSPQSSYNEQFF
TGTGCCAGCTCACCCCAGAGCTCCTACAATGAGCAGTTCTTC
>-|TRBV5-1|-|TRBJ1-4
CASSLMDVGEGEKLFF
TGCGCCAGCAGCTTGATGGATGTGGGGGAAGGGGAAAAACTGTTTTTT
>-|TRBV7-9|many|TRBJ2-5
CASSSRLETQYF
TGTGCCAGCAGCTCTAGACTGGAGACCCAGTACTTC
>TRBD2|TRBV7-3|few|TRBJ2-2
CASSLSPLAGGPAAGELFF
TGTGCCAGCAGCTTAAGCCCACTAGCGGGAGGGCCAGCCGCCGGGGAGCTGTTTTTT
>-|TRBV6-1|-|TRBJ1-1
CASRLHLNTEAFF
TGTGCCAGCAGACTTCATTTGAACACTGAAGCTTTCTTT
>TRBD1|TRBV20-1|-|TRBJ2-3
CSAKAHDRGRTDTQYF
TGCAGTGCAAAGGCGCATGACAGGGGGCGGACAGATACGCAGTATTTT
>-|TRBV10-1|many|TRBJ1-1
CASRWGDNTEAFF
TGCGCCAGCAGATGGGGGGACAACACTGAAGCTTTCTTT
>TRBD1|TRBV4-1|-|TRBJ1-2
CASSPYRGSNYGYTF
TGCGCCAGCAGCCCGTACAGGGGGTCTAACTATGGCTACACCTTC
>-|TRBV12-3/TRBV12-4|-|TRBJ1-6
CASSLGGTSLFPLHF
TGTGCCAGCAGTTTAGGCGGGACCTCGCTTTTCCCCCTCCACTTT
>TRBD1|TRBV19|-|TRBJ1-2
CASTMGQGDGYTF
TGTGCCAGTACCATGGGGCAGGGGGATGGCTACACCTTC
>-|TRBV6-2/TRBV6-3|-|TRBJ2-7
CASREVVGSYEQYF
TGTGCCAGCAGGGAGGTAGTGGGTTCCTACGAGCAGTACTTC
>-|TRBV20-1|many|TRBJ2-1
CSARGAISGKMDEQFF
TGCAGTGCTCGGGGAGCCATCAGTGGGAAAATGGATGAGCAGTTCTTC
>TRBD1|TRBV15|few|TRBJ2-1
CATSRDQQGVNEQFF
TGTGCCACCAGCAGAGATCAACAGGGGGTCAATGAGCAGTTCTTC
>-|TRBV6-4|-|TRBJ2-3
CASSQGRYTQYF
TGTGCCAGCAGCCAGGGGCGATATACGCAGTATTTT
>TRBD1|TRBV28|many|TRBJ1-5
CASSSLSGGSNQPQHF
TGTGCCAGCAGTTCTCTTTCAGGGGGGAGCAATCAGCCCCAGCATTTT
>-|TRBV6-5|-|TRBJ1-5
CAIIYSYLSNQPHHF
TGTGCCATCATTTACTCGTATCTTAGCAATCAGCCCCATCATTTT
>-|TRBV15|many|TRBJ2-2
CATKRGGVTGELFF
TGTGCCACCAAAAGGGGCGGGGTCACCGGGGAGCTGTTTTTT
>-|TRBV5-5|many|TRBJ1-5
CASSLDGRGNQPQHF
TGTGCCAGCAGCTTGGATGGAAGGGGCAATCAGCCCCAGCATTTT
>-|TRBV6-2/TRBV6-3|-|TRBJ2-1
CASSRGPDNEQFF
TGTGCCAGCAGCCGTGGGCCCGACAATGAGCAGTTCTTC
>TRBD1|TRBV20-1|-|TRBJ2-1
CSATRQGSYNERFF
TGCAGTGCTACCCGACAGGGTTCCTACAATGAGCGGTTCTTC
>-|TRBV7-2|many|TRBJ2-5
CASSRGQETQYF
TGTGCCAGCAGCCGGGGGCAAGAGACCCAGTACTTC
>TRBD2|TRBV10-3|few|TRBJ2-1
CAISHVTGTSGLNEQFF
TGTGCCATCAGCCACGTTACCGGGACTAGCGGACTCAATGAGCAGTTCTTC
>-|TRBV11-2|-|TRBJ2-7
CASSATGWEQYF
TGTGCCAGCAGCGCAACAGGGTGGGAGCAGTACTTC
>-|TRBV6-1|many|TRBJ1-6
CASSARRSSYNSPLHF
TGTGCCAGCAGTGCACGCCGGAGCTCCTATAATTCACCCCTCCACTTT
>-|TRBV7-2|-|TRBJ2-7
CASSFSSGAYEQYF
TGTGCCAGCAGCTTCTCATCGGGGGCCTACGAGCAGTACTTC
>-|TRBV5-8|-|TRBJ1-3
CASTEPGTSGNTIYF
TGTGCCAGCACCGAACCAGGGACGTCTGGAAACACCATATATTTT
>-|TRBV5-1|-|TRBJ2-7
CASSSGPGLGTYEQYF
TGCGCCAGCAGCTCAGGACCGGGACTGGGAACCTACGAGCAGTACTTC
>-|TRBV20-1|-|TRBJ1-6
CSANTGTGNSPLHF
TGCAGTGCGAATACCGGGACGGGGAATTCACCCCTCCACTTT
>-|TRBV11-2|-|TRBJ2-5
CASSHSTRGEIQYF
TGTGCCAGCAGCCACTCGACTAGAGGGGAGATCCAGTACTTC